In its sample, the clone carrying this TCR beta chain was seen many times. Its antigen is unidentified. This entry belongs to a study of HIV-infected children after antiretroviral therapy interruption. Unique molecular identifiers were included in an RNA-based 3' RACE TCR library. TCRdb called the 3' RACE reads again in MiXCR, with one record for every CDR3 protein. Of about 89,000 distinct CDR3 sequences listed, about 7% were seen once; the top ten hold around 1.1%. The treatment here: PENTA 11 planned treatment interruption arm or continuous ART arm. Study-wide findings and caveats: After treatment interruption started, naive CD4+ CDR3 overlap across time points dropped.

The specimen comprised CD45RA+ CD4+ T cells from PBMCs, pooled from several time points, sampled from a donor given antiretroviral therapy, either interrupted or continuous. Subset described: naive CD4+ CD45RA+ CD45RO- T cells. The TCR comes from a pool of human donors with HIV.

CDR3 sequence reads: CASSFRNLGGTEAFF. CDR3 in DNA: TGTGCCAGCAGTTTTAGGAATCTAGGGGGGACTGAAGCTTTCTTT. V usage is TRBV28 and J usage is TRBJ1-1, with a weak D call TRBD1 (6 bases). The V and J ends lost 3 bases and 5 bases respectively, with 16 bases between them. The CDR3 totals 15 residues. Germline CDR1 and CDR2: MDHEN and SYDVKM. Variable domain in full (rest from reference TRBV28 and TRBJ1-1): DVKVTQSSRYLVKRTGEKVFLECVQDMDHENMFWYRQDPGLGLRLIYFSYDVKMKEKGDIPEGYSVSREKKERFSLILESASTNQTSMYLCASSFRNLGGTEAFFGQGTRLTVV.